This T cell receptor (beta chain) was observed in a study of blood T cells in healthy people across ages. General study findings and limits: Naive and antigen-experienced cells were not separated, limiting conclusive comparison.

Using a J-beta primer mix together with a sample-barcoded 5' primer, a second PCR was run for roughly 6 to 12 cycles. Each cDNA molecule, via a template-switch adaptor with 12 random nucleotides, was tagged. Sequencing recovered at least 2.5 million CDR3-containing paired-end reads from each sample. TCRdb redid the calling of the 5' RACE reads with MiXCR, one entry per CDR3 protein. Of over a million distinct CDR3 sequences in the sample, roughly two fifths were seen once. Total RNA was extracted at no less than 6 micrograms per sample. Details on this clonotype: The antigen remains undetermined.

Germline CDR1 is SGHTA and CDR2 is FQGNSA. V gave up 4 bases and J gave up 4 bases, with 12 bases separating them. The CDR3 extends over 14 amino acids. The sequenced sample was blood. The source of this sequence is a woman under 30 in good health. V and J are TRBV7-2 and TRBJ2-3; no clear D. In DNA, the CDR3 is TGTGCCAGCAGCTCCACCTTCAGTTCAGATACGCAGTATTTT. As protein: CASSSTFSSDTQYF.